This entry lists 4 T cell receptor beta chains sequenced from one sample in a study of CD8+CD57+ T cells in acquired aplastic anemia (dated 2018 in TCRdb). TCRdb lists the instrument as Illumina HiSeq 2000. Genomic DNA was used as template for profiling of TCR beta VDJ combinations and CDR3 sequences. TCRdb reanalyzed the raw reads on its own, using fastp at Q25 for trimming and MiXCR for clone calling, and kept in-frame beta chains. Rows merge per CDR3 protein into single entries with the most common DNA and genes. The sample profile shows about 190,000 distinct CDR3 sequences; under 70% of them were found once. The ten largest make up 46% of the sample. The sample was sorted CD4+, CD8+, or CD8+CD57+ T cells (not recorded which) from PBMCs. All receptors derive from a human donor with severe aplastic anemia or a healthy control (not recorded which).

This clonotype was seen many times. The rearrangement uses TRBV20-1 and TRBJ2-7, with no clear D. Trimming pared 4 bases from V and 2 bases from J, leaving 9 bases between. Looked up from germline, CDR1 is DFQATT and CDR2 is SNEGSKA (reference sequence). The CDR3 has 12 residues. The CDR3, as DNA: TGCAGTGCTAACTGGGGTCCCTACGAGCAGTACTTC. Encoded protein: CSANWGPYEQYF.

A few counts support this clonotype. The CDR3 DNA is TGTGCCACCAGCGCTCCAGGGCGGGGAGCGACAGATACGCAGTATTTT. Amino acids: CATSAPGRGATDTQYF. This chain connects TRBV24-1 to TRBJ2-3; D is possibly TRBD2 (6 bases). The CDR3 runs to 16 residues. The germline V gene has CDR1 KGHDR and CDR2 SFDVKD. Trimming removed 7 bases from V and 3 bases from J, with 19 bases in between.

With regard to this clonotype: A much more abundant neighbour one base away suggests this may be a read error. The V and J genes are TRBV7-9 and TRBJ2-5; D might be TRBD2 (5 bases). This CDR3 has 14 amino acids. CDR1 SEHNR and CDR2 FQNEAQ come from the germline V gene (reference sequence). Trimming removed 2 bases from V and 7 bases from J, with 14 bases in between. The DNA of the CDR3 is TGTGCCAGCAGCTTAAATGTTTTCGAGGGGACCCAGTACTTC. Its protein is CASSLNVFEGTQYF.

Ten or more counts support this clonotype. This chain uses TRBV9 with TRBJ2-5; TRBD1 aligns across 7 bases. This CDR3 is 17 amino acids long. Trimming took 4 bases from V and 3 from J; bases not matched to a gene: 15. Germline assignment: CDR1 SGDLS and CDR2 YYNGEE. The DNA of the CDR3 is TGTGCCAGCAGCCTCTTTGAAAGGGCAGGGGGAGAAGAGACCCAGTACTTC. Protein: CASSLFERAGGEETQYF.